This T cell receptor beta chain was retrieved from a study of CD8+ T cells in alopecia areata. On the study more broadly: For the treated group, dosing was oral tofacitinib at 5 to 10 mg twice daily. Study-level points and caveats: Higher clonality and more expanded CD8+ clones appeared in lesional than normal scalp.

RNA was isolated and reverse transcribed to cDNA, the sequencing template. The data were produced by immunoSEQ multiplex PCR, yet TCRdb's version contains in-frame clones alone and is incomplete. The data show 150,000 to 200,000 clones, about 63% seen once. The V gene lost 5 bases and the J gene lost 5 bases, with 15 bases spanning the gap. From germline, CDR1 is SGHTA and CDR2 FQGNSA. The CDR3 covers 14 residues. This clone came up a few times. As yet, its antigen is unknown. The material sequenced was CD4+ T cells sorted from blood, taken at week 0. This TCR was recovered from a human donor with alopecia areata. This chain uses TRBV7-2 with TRBJ1-1; no definite D call. CDR3 bases: TGTGCCAGCAGCCGACCGGGCCAAAGAACTGAAGCTTTCTTT. Its protein product is CASSRPGQRTEAFF.